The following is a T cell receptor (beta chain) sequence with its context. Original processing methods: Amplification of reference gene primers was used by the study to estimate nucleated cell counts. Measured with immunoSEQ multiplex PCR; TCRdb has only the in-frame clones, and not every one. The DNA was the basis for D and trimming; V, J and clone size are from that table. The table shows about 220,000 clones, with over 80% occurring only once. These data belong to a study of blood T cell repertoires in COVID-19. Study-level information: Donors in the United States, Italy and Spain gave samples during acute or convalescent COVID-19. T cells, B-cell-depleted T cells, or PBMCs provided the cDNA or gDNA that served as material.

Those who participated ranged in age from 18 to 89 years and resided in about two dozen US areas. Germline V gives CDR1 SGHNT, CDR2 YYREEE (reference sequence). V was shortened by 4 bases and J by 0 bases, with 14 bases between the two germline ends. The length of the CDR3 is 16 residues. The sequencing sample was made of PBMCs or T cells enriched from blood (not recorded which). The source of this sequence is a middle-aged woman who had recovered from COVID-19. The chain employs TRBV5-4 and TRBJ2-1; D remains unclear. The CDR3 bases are TGTGCCAGCAGCGCCCCGAAGGCGGTCTCCTACAATGAGCAGTTCTTC. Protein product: CASSAPKAVSYNEQFF.